This T cell receptor (beta chain) is drawn from a study of human T cells and chemical hapten exposure (dated by TCRdb to the early 2020s). With respect to the entire study: For sensitization, 2% DPC in acetone was applied to an approximately 2 cm by approximately 2 cm area of upper inner arm skin. Patch testing was performed on the upper back with Finn chambers containing 0.01% DPC, and the patch tests were scored after 6 days according to International Contact Dermatitis Research Group standards. The mostly female patient cohort included alopecia areata with under or over 50% scalp involvement, alopecia totalis and alopecia universalis. Blood for TCR sequencing was provided by twenty-nine alopecia patients at one to four time points (pre-sensitization, 2, 6 and 24 weeks). In alopecia patients, the study followed how the peripheral blood TCR repertoire changed in vivo over primary and secondary sensitization to diphenylcyclopropenone (DPC), a hapten. Throughout the study period of 20 to 25 weeks, patients also received therapeutic DPC doses to the scalp every week. Blood was sampled from patients pre-sensitization (week 0) and at 2, 6 and about 24 weeks after DPC sensitization. Libraries were pooled for sequencing, and variation in per-sample TCR yields was attributed mainly to small differences in library volumes within the pool. Findings and caveats that apply to the study as a whole: Expanded TCRs formed significantly more large CDR3 similarity clusters than pre-sensitization or healthy control sets, consistent with antigen-driven responses. Repeated subsampling changed both the strength of the expansion versus patch-test correlation and the threshold at which that correlation became significant. Because all patients had alopecia, a presumed autoimmune disease, the immune response of the patients might differ from that of healthy individuals. The number of TCRs above 1 in 1000 frequency did not change with DPC sensitization; there was no evidence of global repertoire structure alterations. The number of PT1 expanded TCRs positively correlated with patch test score, significant at thresholds 8, 16 and 32 but not 4.

This clonotype was counted only a few times. Its antigen specificity is not known. It has no much larger one-base neighbor in the sample; base qualities were not kept. The sample's time point label is to be understood as: patch test 3, about 24 weeks after DPC sensitization. The treatment or condition label, read with the paper, signifies: therapeutic diphenylcyclopropenone sensitization with weekly scalp DPC. At every patch-test visit, the blood draw took place before the patch test was put on. To be eligible, patients had to be aged 18 to 70, diagnosed with alopecia and judged suitable for DPC therapy, while pregnant patients were excluded. Total RNA was extracted from unfractionated whole blood collected in Tempus Blood RNA tubes. V is clipped by 3 bases and J by 2 bases, and the sequence between their germline boundaries is 5 bases long. From the cysteine up to the phenylalanine, the CDR3 has a length of 12 residues. The retained sequence is limited to the CDR3, 36 bases, with the frame set at the first base. The CDR1 and CDR2 encoded by the germline V gene are SGDLS and YYNGEE.

Library prep was done by RACE. The listed sequencing device is NextSeq 500. Library preparation attached unique molecular identifiers to individual cDNA molecules for quantitative, reproducible TCR counting. From each blood RNA sample, both TCR alpha and TCR beta chains were sequenced. As for how the authors treated the data: Samples had a median of about 96,000 TCRs, with a range from 23,224 to 690,600. V, J and CDR3 annotation of the TCR reads was carried out using the Decombinator software suite. To make PS versus PT1 abundance plots, every sample was subsampled to the same number of TCRs (28,000). TCRs were defined as expanded if absent before sensitization and observed at least eight times at the 2-week time point. TCRdb reanalyzed the raw reads on its own, using fastp at Q25 for trimming and MiXCR for clone calling, and kept in-frame beta chains. Each entry is one CDR3 protein sequence, shown with its most common DNA and genes. What appears here as the V and J calls and clone size reflects TCRdb's work, not the paper's. Here the sample has around 150,000 distinct CDR3 sequences; about 27% occur a single time. The ten largest clones take up 2.1% of the sample.

This sequence originates from a young woman with alopecia areata. Some clones in this sample may be carry-over from other donors' samples. This sequence uses TRBV9 and TRBJ1-1; the D gene is unclear. Source: whole blood, taken in connection with sensitization to the hapten diphenylcyclopropenone (DPC). The CDR3 loop reads CASSGDNTEAFF. The DNA is as follows: TGTGCCAGCAGCGGAGACAACACTGAAGCTTTCTTT.